This TCR beta chain comes out of a study of prognosis after radiotherapy for stage I lung cancer. This clonotype was observed many times. Germline CDR1 and CDR2: LNHDA and SQIVND (reference sequence). The V and J ends lost 10 bases and 3 bases, in that order; junction bases with no gene match: 3. The CDR3 totals 13 residues. Using two-round multiplex PCR, the authors amplified TCR beta CDR3 from genomic DNA. First-round PCR used primers specific to each TRBV and TRBJ gene. TCRdb re-analysed the multiplex PCR reads in MiXCR, keeping a single row per CDR3 protein. Among fewer than 25,000 distinct CDR3 sequences listed, 35% to 40% were seen once.

The TCR comes from a donor of 50 years or more with non-small cell lung cancer. V and J are TRBV19 and TRBJ2-2; TRBD1 matches at 9 bases. The input for sequencing was PBMCs, taken before or after stereotactic body radiation therapy (not recorded which). CDR3 residues: CATGTGHTGELFF. The CDR3 DNA sequence: TGTGCCACCGGGACAGGGCACACCGGGGAGCTGTTTTTT.